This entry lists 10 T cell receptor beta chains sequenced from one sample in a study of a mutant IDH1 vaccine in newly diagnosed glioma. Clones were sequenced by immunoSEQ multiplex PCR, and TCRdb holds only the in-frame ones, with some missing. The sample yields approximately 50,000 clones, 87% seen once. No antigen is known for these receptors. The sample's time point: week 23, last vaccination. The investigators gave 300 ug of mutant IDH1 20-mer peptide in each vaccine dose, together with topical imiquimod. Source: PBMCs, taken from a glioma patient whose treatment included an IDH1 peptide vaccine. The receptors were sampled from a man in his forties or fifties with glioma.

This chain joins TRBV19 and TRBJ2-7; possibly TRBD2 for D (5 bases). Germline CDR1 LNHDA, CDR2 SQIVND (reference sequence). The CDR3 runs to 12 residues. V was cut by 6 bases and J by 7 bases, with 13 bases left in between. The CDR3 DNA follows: TGTGCCAGTAGCATGCGGGCTCATGAGCAGTACTTC. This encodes CASSMRAHEQYF.

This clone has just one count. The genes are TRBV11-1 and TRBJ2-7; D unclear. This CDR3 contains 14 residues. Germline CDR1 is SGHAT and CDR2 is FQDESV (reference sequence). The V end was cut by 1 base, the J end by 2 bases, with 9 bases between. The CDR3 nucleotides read TGTGCCAGCAGCTTAGGGGGTCTCACCTACGAGCAGTACTTC. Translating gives CASSLGGLTYEQYF.

This CDR3 reads CASSFSGVAEKLFF. The CDR3 DNA reads as TGCGCCAGCAGCTTCTCGGGGGTAGCTGAAAAACTGTTTTTT. V gene TRBV5-1 combines with J gene TRBJ1-4; D might be TRBD1 (5 bases). The germline V gene encodes CDR1 SGHRS and CDR2 YFSETQ. The CDR3 is 14 residues long. V dropped 2 bases and J dropped 7 bases, with 12 bases sitting between them.

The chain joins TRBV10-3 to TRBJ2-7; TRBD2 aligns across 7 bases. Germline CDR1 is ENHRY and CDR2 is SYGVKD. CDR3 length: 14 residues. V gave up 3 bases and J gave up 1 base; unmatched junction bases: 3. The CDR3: CAISERRGSYEQYF. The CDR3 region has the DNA TGTGCCATCAGTGAAAGGCGGGGGTCCTACGAGCAGTACTTC.

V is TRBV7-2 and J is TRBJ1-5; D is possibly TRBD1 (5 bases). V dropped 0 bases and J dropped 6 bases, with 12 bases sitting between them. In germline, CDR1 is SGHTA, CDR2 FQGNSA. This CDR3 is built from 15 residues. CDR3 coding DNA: TGTGCCAGCAGCTTAGCCACTCGGGGCGTTCAGCCCCAGCATTTT. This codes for CASSLATRGVQPQHF.

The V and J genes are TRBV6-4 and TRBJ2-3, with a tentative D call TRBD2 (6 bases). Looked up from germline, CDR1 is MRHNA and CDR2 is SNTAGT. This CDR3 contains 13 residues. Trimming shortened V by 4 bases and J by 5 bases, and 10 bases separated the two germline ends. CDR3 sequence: CASSGGEVDTQYF. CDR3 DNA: TGTGCCAGCAGTGGCGGGGAAGTAGATACGCAGTATTTT.

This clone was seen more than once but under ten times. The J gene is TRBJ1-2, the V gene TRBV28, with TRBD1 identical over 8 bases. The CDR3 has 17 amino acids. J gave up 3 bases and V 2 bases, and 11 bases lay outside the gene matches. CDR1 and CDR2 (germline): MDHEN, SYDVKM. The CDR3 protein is CASSLPRRDRTHYGYTF. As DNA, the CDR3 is TGTGCCAGCAGTTTACCTCGTCGGGACAGGACTCACTATGGCTACACCTTC.

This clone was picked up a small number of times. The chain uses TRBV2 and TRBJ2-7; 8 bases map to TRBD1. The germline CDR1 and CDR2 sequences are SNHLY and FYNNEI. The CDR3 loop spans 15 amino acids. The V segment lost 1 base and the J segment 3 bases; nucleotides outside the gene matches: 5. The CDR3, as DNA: TGTGCCAGCAGTGAAGTCCCGGGACAGGACTACGAGCAGTACTTC. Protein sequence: CASSEVPGQDYEQYF.

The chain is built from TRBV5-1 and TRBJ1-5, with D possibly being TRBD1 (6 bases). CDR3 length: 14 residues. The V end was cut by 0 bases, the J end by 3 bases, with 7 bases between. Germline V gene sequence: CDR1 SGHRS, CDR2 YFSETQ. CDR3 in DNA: TGCGCCAGCAGCTTGGGACAGGACAATCAGCCCCAGCATTTT. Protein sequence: CASSLGQDNQPQHF.

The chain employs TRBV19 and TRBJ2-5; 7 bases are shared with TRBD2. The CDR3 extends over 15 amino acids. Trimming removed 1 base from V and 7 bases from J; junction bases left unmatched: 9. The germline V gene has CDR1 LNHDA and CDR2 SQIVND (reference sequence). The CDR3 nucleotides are TGTGCCAGTAGTATAGGGGGAGGGGCCAGCGGGACCCAGTACTTC. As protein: CASSIGGGASGTQYF. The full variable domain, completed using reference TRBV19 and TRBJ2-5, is DGGITQSPKYLFRKEGQNVTLSCEQNLNHDAMYWYRQDPGQGLRLIYYSQIVNDFQKGDIAEGYSVSREKKESFPLTVTSAQKNPTAFYLCASSIGGGASGTQYFGPGTRLLVL.